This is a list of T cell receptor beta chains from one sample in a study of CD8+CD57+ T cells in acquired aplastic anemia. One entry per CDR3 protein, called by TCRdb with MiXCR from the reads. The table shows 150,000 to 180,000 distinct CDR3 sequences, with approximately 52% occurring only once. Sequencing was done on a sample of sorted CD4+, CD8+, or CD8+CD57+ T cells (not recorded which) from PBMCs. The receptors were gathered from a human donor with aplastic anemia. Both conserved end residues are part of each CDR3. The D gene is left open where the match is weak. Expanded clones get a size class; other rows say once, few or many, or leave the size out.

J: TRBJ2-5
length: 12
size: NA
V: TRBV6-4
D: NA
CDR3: CASSLYPETQYF
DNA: TGTGCCAGCAGCTTATATCCGGAGACCCAGTACTTC

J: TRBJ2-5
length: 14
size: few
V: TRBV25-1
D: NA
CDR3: CASSEVTSFETQYF
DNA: TGTGCCAGCAGTGAAGTGACTAGTTTTGAGACCCAGTACTTC

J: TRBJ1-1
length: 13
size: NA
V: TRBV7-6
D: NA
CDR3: CASSLGGITEAFF
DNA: TGTGCCAGCAGCTTGGGGGGGATTACTGAAGCTTTCTTT

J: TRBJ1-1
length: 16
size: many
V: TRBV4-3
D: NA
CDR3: CASSQGTRGGGTEAFF
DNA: TGCGCCAGCAGCCAAGGGACGAGGGGTGGGGGCACTGAAGCTTTCTTT

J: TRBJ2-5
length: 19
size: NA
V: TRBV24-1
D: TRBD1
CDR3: CATSDLQARDRDLSETQYF
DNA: TGTGCCACCAGTGATTTGCAAGCTCGCGACAGGGATTTATCAGAGACCCAGTACTTC

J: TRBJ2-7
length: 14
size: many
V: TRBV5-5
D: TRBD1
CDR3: CASSFGQGSYEQYF
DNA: TGTGCCAGCAGCTTTGGACAGGGCAGCTACGAGCAGTACTTC

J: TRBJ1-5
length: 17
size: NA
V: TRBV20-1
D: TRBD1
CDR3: CSASLGQEARSNQPQHF
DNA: TGCAGTGCTAGTCTGGGACAGGAGGCCCGCAGCAATCAGCCCCAGCATTTT

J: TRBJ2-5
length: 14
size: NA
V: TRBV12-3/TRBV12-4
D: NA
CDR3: CASRWGQGRETQYF
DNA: TGTGCCAGCAGATGGGGGCAGGGGCGTGAGACCCAGTACTTC

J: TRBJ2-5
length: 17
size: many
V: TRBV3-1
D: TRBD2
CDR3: CASSQGVSLAGGETQYF
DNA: TGTGCCAGCAGCCAAGGGGTATCGCTAGCGGGGGGAGAGACCCAGTACTTC

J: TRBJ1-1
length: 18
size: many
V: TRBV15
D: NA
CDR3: CASSTGFVGGAVNTEAFF
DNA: TGTGCCAGTAGCACGGGGTTTGTGGGGGGCGCGGTGAACACTGAAGCTTTCTTT

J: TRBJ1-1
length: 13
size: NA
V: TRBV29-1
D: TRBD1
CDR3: CSVAGGMSTEAFF
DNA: TGCAGCGTGGCAGGGGGGATGAGCACTGAAGCTTTCTTT

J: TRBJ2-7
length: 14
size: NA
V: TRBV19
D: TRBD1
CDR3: CASSGWDRVDERYF
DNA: TGTGCCAGTAGTGGATGGGACAGGGTTGACGAGCGGTACTTC

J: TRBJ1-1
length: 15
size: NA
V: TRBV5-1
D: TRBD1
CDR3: CASSLEGQGRAEAFF
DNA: TGCGCCAGCAGCTTGGAGGGACAGGGAAGGGCTGAAGCTTTCTTT